Presented here are 8 T cell receptor beta chains from one specimen sequenced in a study of blood T cell repertoires in COVID-19. Libraries were prepared by immunoSEQ multiplex PCR; TCRdb keeps only in-frame clonotypes and omits some of them. The sample lists 45,000 or so clones, roughly 89% seen once, with approximately 4% in the top ten. Sequencing used peripheral blood. These TCRs come from a man in his forties with COVID-19, enrolled during active disease.

This chain joins TRBV30 and TRBJ2-3; D might be TRBD2 (5 bases). The germline gives CDR1 GTSNPN, CDR2 SVGIG (reference sequence). The CDR3 covers 14 residues. Between the trimmed V and J ends, which lost 3 bases and 3 bases, there was a span of 13 bases. The CDR3 DNA follows: TGTGCCTGGAGGATACGGAGGAGTACAGATACGCAGTATTTT. Encoded protein: CAWRIRRSTDTQYF.

About this clone itself: Other DNA sequences in the same sample also yield this CDR3. The chain uses TRBV2 and TRBJ1-6, with 9 bases matching TRBD1. The junction had 6 bases not matched to a gene; V was cut back by 6 bases and J by 9 bases. The CDR3 is made up of 14 amino acids. Germline loops: CDR1 SNHLY, CDR2 FYNNEI. For the CDR3, the DNA is TGTGCCAGCAGCCCGGGACAGGGCGGTTCACCCCTCCACTTT. It is translated as CASSPGQGGSPLHF.

CDR3 sequence reads: CASSLGGEAFF. The CDR3 DNA is TGTGCCAGCAGCCTCGGGGGAGAAGCTTTCTTT. The chain combines TRBV7-9 with TRBJ1-1, with D maybe TRBD1 (5 bases). Germline V lookup: CDR1 SEHNR, CDR2 FQNEAQ (reference sequence). Trimming cost V 5 bases and J 8 bases, with 9 bases left between them. The CDR3 length is 11 residues.

V gene TRBV7-9 combines with J gene TRBJ1-1, with 7 bases matching TRBD1. Germline CDR1 is SEHNR and CDR2 is FQNEAQ (reference sequence). V was clipped by 5 bases and J by 6 bases; unmatched bases: 3. The CDR3 is 12 amino acids. CDR3: CASSLGTAEAFF. The CDR3, as DNA: TGTGCCAGCAGCCTCGGGACAGCTGAAGCTTTCTTT.

V is TRBV4-1 and J is TRBJ1-4; maybe TRBD1 (5 bases). The CDR3 is 15 residues long. CDR1 is MGHRA and CDR2 is YSYEKL in the germline V gene. V was cut by 0 bases and J by 5 bases, with 10 bases left in between. As DNA, the CDR3 is TGCGCCAGCAGCCAAGAGCCAGGGAGGAATGAAAAACTGTTTTTT. This gives the protein CASSQEPGRNEKLFF.

In this sample, this clone turned up a few times. The chain has TRBV6-5 and TRBJ1-2; TRBD1 matches at 7 bases. The germline V gene has CDR1 MNHEY and CDR2 SVGAGI. The CDR3 sequence is 15 residues long. V lost 5 bases and J lost 6; bases outside the gene matches: 12. For the CDR3, the DNA is TGTGCCAGCAGTCCGGGACAGTTCAAGGCCAATGGCTACACCTTC. This gives the protein CASSPGQFKANGYTF.

The J gene is TRBJ2-7, the V gene TRBV19; 10 nucleotides line up with TRBD1. The germline CDR1 and CDR2 sequences are LNHDA and SQIVND (reference sequence). The CDR3 spans 14 residues. V shed 5 bases, J shed 3 bases, and the junction held 4 bases outside the gene matches. DNA for the CDR3: TGTGCCAGTAGTGAGGGACAGGGGATCTACGAGCAGTACTTC. Translated: CASSEGQGIYEQYF.

This rearrangement joins TRBV19 to TRBJ1-5, with D perhaps matching TRBD1 (5 bases). Per the germline V gene, CDR1 is LNHDA and CDR2 is SQIVND (reference sequence). There are 14 residues in the CDR3. The V gene lost 5 bases and the J gene lost 1 base, with 9 bases spanning the gap. CDR3 DNA: TGTGCCAGTAGTTCGGGACTGAGCAATCAGCCCCAGCATTTT. Translated, it gives CASSSGLSNQPQHF.